The rows below give T cell receptor beta chains drawn from one sample of a study of T-cell reconstitution after alpha-beta-depleted transplantation in children. TCRdb analysed the PCR reads with MiXCR anew, one entry per CDR3 protein. Here the sample spans some 350,000 distinct CDR3 sequences, around 15% being singletons. The specimen was PBMCs, mostly from graft donor cells, collected 360 days after TCRalphabeta/CD19-depleted stem cell transplant. All receptors come from a male patient aged 2-15 years who had a stem cell transplant for acute lymphoblastic leukemia, so the T cells may come from the graft donor. The CDR3 runs from the conserved cysteine through the conserved F or W. Each record gives: J gene, clone size, D gene, V gene, CDR3 protein, CDR3 DNA. D genes are given only for firm matches. Clone size, where shown, is once, few, many, or a class for clones that have expanded.

TRBJ2-1	NA	NA	TRBV10-3	CAISDTGEDEQFF	TGTGCCATCAGTGATACCGGAGAGGATGAGCAGTTCTTC
TRBJ2-1	NA	NA	TRBV20-1	CSALGLLVNEQFF	TGCAGTGCCCTGGGACTTCTTGTCAATGAGCAGTTCTTC
TRBJ1-2	few	NA	TRBV27	CASSYSDGYGYTF	TGTGCCAGCAGTTATTCGGACGGCTATGGCTACACCTTC
TRBJ2-5	few	NA	TRBV12-3/TRBV12-4	CASSLGHKETQYF	TGTGCCAGCAGTTTAGGACACAAAGAGACCCAGTACTTC
TRBJ2-7	few	TRBD1	TRBV20-1	CSAREGQSYEQYF	TGCAGTGCTAGAGAGGGACAGAGCTACGAGCAGTACTTC
TRBJ2-7	few	NA	TRBV2	CASMEGIHEQYF	TGTGCCAGCATGGAGGGGATCCACGAGCAGTACTTC
TRBJ1-2	few	NA	TRBV7-9	CASSLDGAYGYTF	TGTGCCAGCAGCCTCGACGGCGCATATGGCTACACCTTC
TRBJ2-1	NA	TRBD2	TRBV19	CASTPGLAGVEQFF	TGTGCCAGTACCCCGGGACTAGCGGGAGTTGAGCAGTTCTTC
TRBJ2-1	many	NA	TRBV12-3/TRBV12-4	CASSLWSHEQFF	TGTGCCAGCAGTTTATGGAGCCATGAGCAGTTCTTC
TRBJ2-4	NA	NA	TRBV7-8	CASSFRQETNIQYF	TGTGCCAGCAGCTTTAGACAGGAAACAAACATTCAGTACTTC
TRBJ1-1	few	TRBD1	TRBV11-2	CASSPAMGQGFAFF	TGTGCCAGCAGCCCGGCAATGGGACAGGGCTTTGCTTTCTTT
TRBJ2-3	few	NA	TRBV4-1	CASSQLGFTDTQYF	TGCGCCAGCAGCCAACTAGGGTTTACAGATACGCAGTATTTT
TRBJ2-1	few	NA	TRBV6-2/TRBV6-3	CASSYYSSSYNEQFF	TGTGCCAGCAGTTACTACAGTAGCTCCTACAATGAGCAGTTCTTC
TRBJ2-1	NA	NA	TRBV4-3	CASSQAVFSSYNEQFF	TGCGCCAGCAGCCAAGCTGTCTTCAGCTCCTACAATGAGCAGTTCTTC
TRBJ2-5	few	NA	TRBV28	CASSLEVVWRGKETQYF	TGTGCCAGCAGTTTAGAGGTTGTTTGGCGGGGAAAAGAGACCCAGTACTTC
TRBJ2-7	few	NA	TRBV28	CASSSRDYEQYF	TGTGCCAGCAGTTCTCGGGATTACGAGCAGTACTTC
TRBJ2-1	NA	TRBD1	TRBV28	CASSGRDRQFF	TGTGCCAGCAGCGGTCGGGACAGGCAGTTCTTC
TRBJ2-1	many	NA	TRBV5-6	CASSLALGTLRFF	TGTGCCAGCAGCTTGGCCCTGGGAACCCTCCGGTTCTTC
TRBJ2-7	few	NA	TRBV7-9	CASGWQAEQYF	TGTGCCAGCGGGTGGCAGGCCGAGCAGTACTTC
TRBJ2-7	many	NA	TRBV12-3/TRBV12-4	CASSTVQTTEQYF	TGTGCCAGCAGTACCGTACAGACAACCGAGCAGTACTTC
TRBJ2-2	few	NA	TRBV6-5	CASTVPKPFGAGELFF	TGTGCCAGCACCGTACCGAAACCCTTTGGGGCCGGGGAGCTGTTTTTT
TRBJ2-2	NA	TRBD1	TRBV5-1	CARSIRQGDTGELFF	TGCGCCCGCAGCATCCGACAGGGGGACACCGGGGAGCTGTTTTTT
TRBJ2-1	many	NA	TRBV20-1	CSGSRSYNEQFF	TGCAGTGGAAGCCGTTCCTACAATGAGCAGTTCTTC
TRBJ2-2	NA	NA	TRBV7-9	CASSFPLFTGELFF	TGTGCCAGCAGCTTTCCCCTCTTCACCGGGGAGCTGTTTTTT
TRBJ2-1	few	TRBD2	TRBV5-1	CASSPRAGGYNEQFF	TGCGCCAGCAGCCCAAGGGCGGGAGGCTACAATGAGCAGTTCTTC
TRBJ2-7	few	NA	TRBV2	CASTRTVTYEQYF	TGTGCCAGCACCCGGACAGTAACCTACGAGCAGTACTTC
TRBJ2-7	many	TRBD1	TRBV29-1	CSVYGTGSYEQYF	TGCAGCGTTTACGGGACAGGGTCCTACGAGCAGTACTTC
TRBJ2-7	NA	TRBD2	TRBV5-1	CASSFLFSGMNEQYF	TGCGCCAGCAGCTTTTTATTCAGCGGGATGAACGAGCAGTACTTC
TRBJ1-1	many	NA	TRBV6-5	CASSRRSLEGTEAFF	TGTGCCAGCAGCCGCCGTTCCCTGGAGGGGACTGAAGCTTTCTTT
TRBJ2-3	NA	NA	TRBV24-1	CATSEDSYTQYF	TGTGCCACCAGTGAAGACAGTTATACGCAGTATTTT
TRBJ2-3	few	TRBD2	TRBV28	CASSLTVASGSTDTQYF	TGTGCCAGCAGTTTAACGGTCGCTAGCGGGAGCACAGATACGCAGTATTTT
TRBJ2-3	NA	NA	TRBV29-1	CSVEVPFGSRQYF	TGCAGCGTTGAAGTCCCCTTTGGTAGCAGGCAGTATTTT
TRBJ2-1	NA	NA	TRBV20-1	CSARDRAGAKVGWSQFF	TGCAGTGCTAGAGATCGAGCCGGGGCTAAAGTAGGATGGTCACAGTTCTTC
TRBJ2-1	NA	NA	TRBV28	CASSLLRESRNEQFF	TGTGCCAGCAGTTTGTTGCGAGAGAGTAGGAATGAGCAGTTCTTC
TRBJ2-5	many	NA	TRBV29-1	CSVEDPRALEETQYF	TGCAGCGTTGAAGATCCCAGGGCTCTTGAAGAGACCCAGTACTTC
TRBJ1-1	few	NA	TRBV19	CASSPSITRVHTEAFF	TGTGCCAGCTCACCCTCTATTACGAGGGTCCACACTGAAGCTTTCTTT
TRBJ2-3	few	NA	TRBV4-1	CASSRNRTQYF	TGCGCCAGCAGCCGGAATCGTACGCAGTATTTT
TRBJ2-1	NA	TRBD2	TRBV4-1	CASSQPLAGATRDEQFF	TGCGCCAGCAGCCAGCCCCTAGCGGGAGCAACCCGGGATGAGCAGTTCTTC
TRBJ1-6	NA	NA	TRBV7-8	CASSLEVGSGSPLHF	TGTGCCAGCAGCTTAGAAGTGGGTTCAGGCTCACCCCTCCACTTT
TRBJ2-1	few	TRBD2	TRBV6-1	CASSRGLVYNEQFF	TGTGCCAGCAGCCGGGGACTAGTTTACAATGAGCAGTTCTTC
TRBJ2-1	few	NA	TRBV4-2	CASSQDGRGASYNEQFF	TGTGCCAGCAGCCAAGATGGTCGGGGGGCATCCTACAATGAGCAGTTCTTC
TRBJ2-2	NA	TRBD2	TRBV15	CATSIIGLEITGELFF	TGTGCCACCAGCATTATCGGACTAGAGATCACCGGGGAGCTGTTTTTT
TRBJ2-1	NA	NA	TRBV4-3	CASSQDRGASHPYNEQFF	TGCGCCAGCAGCCAAGATCGGGGGGCTAGTCACCCCTACAATGAGCAGTTCTTC
TRBJ2-2	few	NA	TRBV12-3/TRBV12-4	CASSLARENTGELFF	TGTGCCAGCAGTTTGGCGCGGGAGAACACCGGGGAGCTGTTTTTT
TRBJ2-5	many	NA	TRBV11-2	CASSFLGGTYQETQYF	TGTGCCAGCAGCTTCCTGGGGGGAACGTACCAAGAGACCCAGTACTTC
TRBJ2-5	few	NA	TRBV13	CASSLSSWYQETQYF	TGTGCCAGCAGCTTAAGTTCCTGGTACCAAGAGACCCAGTACTTC
TRBJ1-1	few	TRBD1	TRBV5-5	CASRAGTGNINTEAFF	TGTGCCAGCAGAGCCGGGACAGGTAACATCAACACTGAAGCTTTCTTT
TRBJ2-1	few	TRBD2	TRBV12-3/TRBV12-4	CASSFTSGDNEQFF	TGTGCCAGCAGTTTCACTAGCGGAGACAATGAGCAGTTCTTC
TRBJ2-7	many	NA	TRBV12-3/TRBV12-4	CASSYGGYEQYF	TGTGCCAGCAGTTATGGGGGCTACGAGCAGTACTTC
TRBJ1-1	NA	NA	TRBV12-5	CASGPGHPNMNTEAFF	TGTGCTAGTGGCCCGGGACACCCAAACATGAACACTGAAGCTTTCTTT